In its sample, the clone carrying this TCR beta chain was seen a few times. Its antigen is unknown. Every patient underwent thyroid surgery untreated. The ends were cut back, 3 bases at V and 4 bases at J, with 10 bases in the middle. Germline loops: CDR1 MNHNY, CDR2 SVGAGI (reference sequence). The length of the CDR3 is 14 residues. Via MiXCR, TCRdb re-called the PCR reads. Seen here are 30,000 to 45,000 clones, around 28% observed once, and the top ten hold 9.5% to 13%. The data were obtained in a study of metastatic and nonmetastatic thyroid tumors. The overall study: Repertoire comparison spanned blood and tumor or nodule tissue of malignant and benign thyroid patients. Study-wide results and limits: When malignant thyroid tumors were compared with benign nodules, TCR beta diversity was reportedly significantly higher in the malignant tumors. This held in both blood and tumor samples.

This TCR derives from a male donor with papillary thyroid cancer or a benign thyroid nodule (not recorded which). Some clones in this sample may be carry-over from other donors' samples. Sequenced sample: blood. V is TRBV6-6 and J is TRBJ1-3; possible D gene TRBD1, 5 bases. The CDR3 nucleotides read TGTGCCAGCAGTTATGGGGACGGCGGAAACACCATATATTTT. As protein: CASSYGDGGNTIYF.